A single sample is the source of the 8 T cell receptor beta chains below, sequenced in a study of blood T cell repertoires in COVID-19 (TCRdb year 2020). To prepare the library, the immunoSEQ multiplex PCR assay was applied. Drawn from immuneACCESS, this table holds only the in-frame rearrangements with V and J called that TCRdb kept. Clones are partly lost; checked studies trace under half to an unresolved V gene and leave the rest unexplained. This sample holds 250,000 to 350,000 clones; around 87% were observed only once. The top ten clonotypes cover approximately 8% of the sample. Sequencing input: peripheral blood. These receptors all stem from a woman between 50 and 59 years old who had recovered from COVID-19.

The rearrangement links TRBV2 to TRBJ1-5, with TRBD1 matching 10 bases. There are 15 residues in the CDR3. The V gene's germline CDR1 is SNHLY and CDR2 FYNNEI. The V segment lost 6 bases and the J segment 2 bases; nucleotides outside the gene matches: 4. The DNA of the CDR3 is TGTGCCAGCAGGGAGACAGGGGGCGGCAATCAGCCCCAGCATTTT. It specifies CASRETGGGNQPQHF.

V usage is TRBV6-2 or TRBV6-3 and J usage is TRBJ2-2, with D maybe TRBD2 (5 bases). Per germline, CDR1 MNHEY and CDR2 SVGEGT. The CDR3 runs to 13 residues. Deletions cut 5 bases from V and 4 bases from J, with 8 bases between. As DNA, the CDR3 is TGTGCCAGCAGTCGGGAATTCACCGGGGAGCTGTTTTTT. Protein sequence: CASSREFTGELFF.

J is TRBJ1-6 and V is TRBV7-8; tentatively, D is TRBD1 (5 bases). Trimming took 4 bases from V and 8 from J, leaving 12 bases between them. Germline loops: CDR1 SGHVS, CDR2 FQNEAQ. The length of the CDR3 is 14 residues. The CDR3 loop reads CASSWQGRDSPLHF. The CDR3 DNA follows: TGTGCCAGCAGCTGGCAGGGAAGGGATTCACCCCTCCACTTT.

The chain links TRBV5-6 to TRBJ1-2; TRBD1 is a possible D gene (6 bases). Trimming removed 1 base at V and 0 bases at J, with 16 bases between. The germline gives CDR1 SGHDT, CDR2 YYEEEE. CDR3 length: 17 amino acids. The CDR3 region is CASSLSRSRTANYGYTF. In nucleotides, the CDR3 is TGTGCCAGCAGCTTGAGCCGGTCGAGGACAGCTAACTATGGCTACACCTTC. Combining the CDR3 with reference TRBV5-6 and TRBJ1-2 gives the whole variable domain DAGVTQSPTHLIKTRGQQVTLRCSPKSGHDTVSWYQQALGQGPQFIFQYYEEEERQRGNFPDRFSGHQFPNYSSELNVNALLLGDSALYLCASSLSRSRTANYGYTFGSGTRLTVV.

The rearrangement uses TRBV5-5 and TRBJ1-2; D gene unclear. CDR1 and CDR2 from the germline V gene are SGHKS and YYEKEE (reference sequence). The CDR3 contains 16 residues. The V and J ends lost 1 base and 3 bases respectively, with 16 bases between them. CDR3 bases: TGTGCCAGCAGCTTGACTTGGAGCGCTTGGGACTATGGCTACACCTTC. Translation: CASSLTWSAWDYGYTF.

J is TRBJ1-4 and V is TRBV27, with 8 bases aligning to TRBD1. The CDR3 covers 13 residues. CDR1 is MNHEY and CDR2 is SMNVEV in the germline V gene (reference sequence). After removal of 11 bases from V and 8 bases from J, the junction contained 10 bases not matched to a gene. The CDR3 region has the DNA TGTGCCCGAAGACAGGGGTTCGAGGAAAAACTGTTTTTT. It codes for CARRQGFEEKLFF.

The chain recombines TRBV6-5 with TRBJ2-1; 8 nucleotides match TRBD1. The germline CDR1 and CDR2 sequences are MNHEY and SVGAGI. CDR3 length: 14 residues. J lost 7 bases, V lost 6 bases, and 8 bases had no gene match. The DNA for the CDR3 is TGTGCCAGCAGACCGGGACAGGTGATGAATGAGCAGTTCTTC. Translation: CASRPGQVMNEQFF.

The chain uses TRBV2 and TRBJ2-2, with a weak D call TRBD1 (5 bases). V shed 0 bases and J shed 7 bases, with 9 bases lying between them. This CDR3 has 14 residues. Germline V CDR1 and CDR2: SNHLY, FYNNEI. The CDR3: CASSEALQGGELFF. CDR3 bases: TGTGCCAGCAGTGAAGCGCTTCAGGGCGGGGAGCTGTTTTTT.